This T cell receptor (beta chain) stems from a study of T cell repertoires in cytomegalovirus infection. Study overall: From public TCR beta signatures came an indication of both CMV infection and matching HLA type. General study results and limits: Pooled public TCR beta family frequency picked out CMV carriers with the relevant HLA. Clonotype analysis showed dominance of the ex vivo response by HLA-C-restricted CMV-specific TCR beta clonotypes.

Germline V CDR1 and CDR2: SGHKS, YYEKEE (reference sequence). The CDR3 consists of 12 residues. V dropped 3 bases and J dropped 6 bases, with 9 bases sitting between them. A single record per CDR3 protein comes from TCRdb applying MiXCR to the reads. The data show around 260,000 distinct CDR3 sequences, approximately 9% seen once. Many counts were recorded for this clonotype. Antigen specificity is unknown. This clonotype originated in a human donor in good health (CMV status not recorded). Some clones in this sample may be carry-over from other donors' samples. Sequences were obtained from PBMCs. The chain carries TRBV5-5 and TRBJ1-1, with a weak D call TRBD1 (5 bases). The CDR3 sequence is CASSYQGSEAFF. In DNA form, the CDR3 reads TGTGCCAGCAGCTACCAGGGTTCTGAAGCTTTCTTT.